The sample holds a few counts of the clone carrying this T cell receptor (beta chain). RNA extraction was followed by reverse transcription into cDNA, which acted as the sequencing template. Assay: immunoSEQ multiplex PCR; the TCRdb copy retains only in-frame clones and omits some. The sample carries 150,000 to 200,000 clones, roughly 60% recorded once. The sample originates from a study of CD8+ T cells in alopecia areata. As for treatment: oral pan-JAK inhibitor, 5-10 mg twice daily. Material: CD4+ T cells sorted from blood, obtained at week 24, from a patient treated with tofacitinib. The clonotype was recovered from a human donor with alopecia areata.

The CDR3 coding sequence is TGCAGCTCTACCGGGGGGGCCCAAGATACGCAGTATTTT. As protein: CSSTGGAQDTQYF. The chain is built from TRBV29-1 and TRBJ2-3; 8 bases map to TRBD2. The CDR3 has 13 residues. Trimming removed 8 bases from V and 5 bases from J; junction bases left unmatched: 9. Germline values: CDR1 SQVTM, CDR2 ANQGSEA.